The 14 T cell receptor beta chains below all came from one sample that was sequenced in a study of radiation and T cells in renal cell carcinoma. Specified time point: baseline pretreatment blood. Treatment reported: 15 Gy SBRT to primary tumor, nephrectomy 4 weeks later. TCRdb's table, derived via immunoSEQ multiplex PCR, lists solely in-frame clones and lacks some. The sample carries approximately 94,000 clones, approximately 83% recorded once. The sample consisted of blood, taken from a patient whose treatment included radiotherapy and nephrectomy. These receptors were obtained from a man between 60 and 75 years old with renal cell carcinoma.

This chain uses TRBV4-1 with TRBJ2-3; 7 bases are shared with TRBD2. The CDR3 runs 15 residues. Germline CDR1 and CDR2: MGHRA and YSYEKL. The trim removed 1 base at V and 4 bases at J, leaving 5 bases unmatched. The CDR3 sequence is CASSQVGGRADTQYF. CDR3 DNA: TGCGCCAGCAGCCAAGTGGGGGGGAGGGCAGATACGCAGTATTTT.

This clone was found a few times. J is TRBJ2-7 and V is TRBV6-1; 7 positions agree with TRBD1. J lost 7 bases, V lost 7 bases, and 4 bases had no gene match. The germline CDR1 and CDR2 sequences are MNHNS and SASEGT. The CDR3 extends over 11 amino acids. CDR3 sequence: CASTDRWEQYF. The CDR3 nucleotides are TGTGCCAGCACGGACAGGTGGGAGCAGTACTTC.

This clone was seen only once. CDR3 DNA: TGTGCCAGCAGTCCCCGACAGAAGAATGGCTACACCTTC. This gives the protein CASSPRQKNGYTF. V gene TRBV6-6 combines with J gene TRBJ1-2, with D possibly TRBD1 on 5 matching bases. The germline V gene has CDR1 MNHNY and CDR2 SVGAGI (reference sequence). The V gene lost 5 bases and the J gene lost 6 bases, with 13 bases spanning the gap. CDR3 length equals 13 residues.

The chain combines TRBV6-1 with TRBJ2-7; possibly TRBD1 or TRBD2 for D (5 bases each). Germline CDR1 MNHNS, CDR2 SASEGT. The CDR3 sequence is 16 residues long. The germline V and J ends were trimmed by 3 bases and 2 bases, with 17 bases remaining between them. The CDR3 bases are TGTGCCAGCAGTGACCCCGGGACCCACAGCCCCTACGAGCAGTACTTC. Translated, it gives CASSDPGTHSPYEQYF.

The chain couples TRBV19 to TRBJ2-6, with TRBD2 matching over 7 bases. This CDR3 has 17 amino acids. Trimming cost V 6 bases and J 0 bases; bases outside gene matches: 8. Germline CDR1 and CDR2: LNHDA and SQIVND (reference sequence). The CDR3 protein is CASSLRGRASGANVLTF. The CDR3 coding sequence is TGTGCCAGTAGCCTACGGGGGAGGGCCTCTGGGGCCAACGTCCTGACTTTC.

CDR3 in amino acids: CASSSPDTQYF. The CDR3 nucleotides read TGCGCCAGCAGCTCCCCAGATACGCAGTATTTT. The chain has TRBV4-1 and TRBJ2-3; D gene unclear. The CDR3 covers 11 residues. CDR1 is MGHRA and CDR2 is YSYEKL in the germline V gene. Trimming pared 5 bases from V and 4 bases from J, leaving 4 bases between.

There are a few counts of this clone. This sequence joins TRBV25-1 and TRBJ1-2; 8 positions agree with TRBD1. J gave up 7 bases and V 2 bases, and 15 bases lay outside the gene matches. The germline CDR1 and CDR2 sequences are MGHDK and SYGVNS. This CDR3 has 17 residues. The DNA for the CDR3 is TGTGCCAGCAGTGAAAGCGGGATCGGACAGGGAATGAGTGGCTACACCTTC. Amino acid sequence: CASSESGIGQGMSGYTF.

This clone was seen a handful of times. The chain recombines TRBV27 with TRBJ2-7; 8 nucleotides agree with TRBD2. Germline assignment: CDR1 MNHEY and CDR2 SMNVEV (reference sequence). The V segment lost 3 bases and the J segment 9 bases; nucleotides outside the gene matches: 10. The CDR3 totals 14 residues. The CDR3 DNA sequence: TGTGCCAGCAGTTTGACGGGAGGGCCGAGGAGGCAGTACTTC. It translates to CASSLTGGPRRQYF.

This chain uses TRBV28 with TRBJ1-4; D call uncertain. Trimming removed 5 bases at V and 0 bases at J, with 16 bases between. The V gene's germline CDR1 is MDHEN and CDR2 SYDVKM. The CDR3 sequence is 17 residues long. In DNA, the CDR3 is TGTGCCAGCAGTCCAGATACCTATCATGCAACTAATGAAAAACTGTTTTTT. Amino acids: CASSPDTYHATNEKLFF.

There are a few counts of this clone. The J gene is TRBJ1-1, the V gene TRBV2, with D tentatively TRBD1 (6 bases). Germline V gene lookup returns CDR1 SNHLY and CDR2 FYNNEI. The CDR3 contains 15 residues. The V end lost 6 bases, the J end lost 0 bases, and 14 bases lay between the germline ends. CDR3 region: CASSALTGMNTEAFF. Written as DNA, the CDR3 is TGTGCCAGCAGCGCTCTGACAGGTATGAACACTGAAGCTTTCTTT.

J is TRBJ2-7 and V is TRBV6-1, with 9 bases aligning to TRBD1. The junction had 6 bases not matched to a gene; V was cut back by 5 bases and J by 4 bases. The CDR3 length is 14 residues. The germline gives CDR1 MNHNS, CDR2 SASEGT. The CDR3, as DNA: TGTGCCAGCAGTACCGGGACAGGGACGTACGAGCAGTACTTC. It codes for CASSTGTGTYEQYF.

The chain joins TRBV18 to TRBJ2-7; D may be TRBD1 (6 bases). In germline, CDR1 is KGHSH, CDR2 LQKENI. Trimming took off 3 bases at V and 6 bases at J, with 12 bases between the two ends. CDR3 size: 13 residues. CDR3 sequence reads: CASSPIRGGEQYF. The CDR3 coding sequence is TGTGCCAGCTCACCTATCCGAGGGGGCGAGCAGTACTTC.

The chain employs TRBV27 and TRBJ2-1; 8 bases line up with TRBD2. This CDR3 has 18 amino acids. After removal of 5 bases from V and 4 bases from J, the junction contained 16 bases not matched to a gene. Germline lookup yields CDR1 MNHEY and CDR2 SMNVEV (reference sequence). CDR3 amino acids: CASSPDYLAGQGYNEQFF. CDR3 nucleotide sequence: TGTGCCAGCAGTCCCGATTACTTAGCGGGACAAGGATACAATGAGCAGTTCTTC.

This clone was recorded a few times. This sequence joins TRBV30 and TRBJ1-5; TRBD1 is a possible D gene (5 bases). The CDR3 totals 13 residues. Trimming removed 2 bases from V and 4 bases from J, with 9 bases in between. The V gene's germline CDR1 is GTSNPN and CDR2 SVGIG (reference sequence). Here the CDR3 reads CAWSNGQNQPQHF. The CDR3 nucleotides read TGTGCCTGGAGTAATGGACAAAATCAGCCCCAGCATTTT.